Reported below is one T cell receptor beta chain. The antigen is not known. Germline and junction disagree at one end, which may indicate a read error. This CDR3 comprises 11 residues. Germline CDR1 is WNHNN and CDR2 is SYGVQD (reference sequence). The sample comes from a study of post-analysis software for immune sequencing data. Whole-study results and caveats: Controls showed lower frequencies than patients for roughly 5 TRBV segments, and TRBV5-6, TRBV5-1 and TRBV20-1 were among these. Significantly lower normalized Chao1 diversity was found in patients with multiple sclerosis relative to controls.

cDNA libraries of TCR beta carried unique molecular identifiers. Roughly 510,000 cDNA molecules were recovered from an input of about 0.85 to 11 million T cells. A single record per CDR3 protein comes from TCRdb applying MiXCR to the PCR reads. The profile shows some 260,000 distinct CDR3 sequences, 30% to 45% of them singletons. The chain combines TRBV10-1 with TRBJ2-1, with no clear D. This TCR was sampled from a girl aged 5-17 years with multiple sclerosis. The specimen was blood. The CDR3: CASRESVIAFF. In nucleotides, the CDR3 is TGCGCCAGCAGGGAGTCGGTGATAGCGTTCTTC.